This T cell receptor beta chain is drawn from a study of blood T cell repertoires in COVID-19. The wider study: Nucleic acid was either cDNA or gDNA, and it came from T cells, B-cell-depleted T cells, or PBMCs.

The CDR3 is 14 residues long, ends included. Germline CDR1 LNHDA, CDR2 SQIVND (reference sequence). Produced via immunoSEQ multiplex PCR; TCRdb's table is partial and in-frame only. The data contain over 200,000 clones, under 90% of them singletons. Points on this clone: Because the CDR3's place on the DNA is in doubt, the DNA is left out and the CDR3 is given as listed by TCRdb.

The sequence was obtained from a man aged 60-69 years who had recovered from COVID-19. J is TRBJ2-2 and V is TRBV19; the table assigns TRBD2, which was not confirmed against the DNA. Material for sequencing was PBMCs or T cells enriched from blood (not recorded which). CDR3 protein: CASTSEAFGGELFF.